This T cell receptor (beta chain) was retrieved from a study of regulatory T cells in long-lasting Graves disease. Time point defined: newly diagnosed GD, antithyroid drugs for less than 3 months. RNA isolated from PBMCs was used to make the TCR library. V lost 11 bases and J 2 bases, leaving 9 bases between the germline ends. This CDR3 is 11 amino acids long. Germline V gene data show CDR1 as WSHSY and CDR2 as SAAADI. Ten or more counts support this clonotype. With iRepertoire HTBI primers and Arm-PCR of CDR3 regions, TCR beta libraries were built. From the multiplex PCR reads, TCRdb called clonotypes with MiXCR, one entry per CDR3 protein. The table records approximately 560,000 distinct CDR3 sequences, roughly 16% of them present only once. The sample was also linked to a second study, of T cells in Graves' hyperthyroidism and ophthalmopathy.

V usage is TRBV10-2 and J usage is TRBJ1-2; the D is unclear. The receptor was isolated from a man aged 18 to 29 with Graves disease. Material: peripheral blood mononuclear cells (PBMCs), obtained at new diagnosis, from a patient treated with antithyroid drugs. The CDR3 reads CAVTDNYGYTF. The CDR3 DNA sequence: TGCGCCGTGACGGACAACTATGGCTACACCTTC.